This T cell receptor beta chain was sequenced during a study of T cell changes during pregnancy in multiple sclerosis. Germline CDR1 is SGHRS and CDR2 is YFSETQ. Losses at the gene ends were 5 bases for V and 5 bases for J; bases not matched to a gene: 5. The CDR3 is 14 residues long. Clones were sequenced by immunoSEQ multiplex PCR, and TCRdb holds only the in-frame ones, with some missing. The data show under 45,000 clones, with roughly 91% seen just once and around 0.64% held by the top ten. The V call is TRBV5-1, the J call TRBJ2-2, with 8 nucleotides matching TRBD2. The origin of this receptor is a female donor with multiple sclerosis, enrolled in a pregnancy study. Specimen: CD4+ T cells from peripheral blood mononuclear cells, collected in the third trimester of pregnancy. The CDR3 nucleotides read TGCGCCAGCAGGATAAGCGGGAGTACCGGGGAGCTGTTTTTT. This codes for CASRISGSTGELFF.